This T cell receptor beta chain was documented in a study of CD8 T cells in Susac syndrome. Sequencing of TCR beta drew on CD8+ and CD4+ T cells from blood. TEMRA cells were FACS-enriched, while CD8+ and CD4+ T cells were negatively isolated. RNA in amounts of roughly 0.5 to 1 ug was reverse transcribed with random hexamers. TCRdb called the immunoSEQ multiplex PCR reads again in MiXCR, with one record for every CDR3 protein. The sample has approximately 120,000 distinct CDR3 sequences; around 91% are singletons. With 3 bases removed from V and 0 bases from J, the gap between germline ends came to 8 bases. CDR3 length: 14 amino acids. Per germline, CDR1 SNHLY and CDR2 FYNNEI.

This chain links TRBV2 with TRBJ1-1; D may be TRBD1 (6 bases). The material sequenced was CD8+ T cells from PBMCs. This clonotype was sampled from a human donor with multiple sclerosis. The CDR3 spells CASSDGQMNTEAFF. The CDR3 DNA sequence: TGTGCCAGCAGTGATGGACAGATGAACACTGAAGCTTTCTTT.